Listed below are T cell receptor beta chains from one sample, sequenced in a study of beta chain features in type 1 diabetes. Here immunoSEQ multiplex PCR was the method, and the copy in TCRdb shows in-frame clones only, minus some. The sample yields 200,000 to 250,000 clones, over 12% seen once. The sample was naive CD4+ T cells from blood. The receptor set was obtained from a middle-aged woman in good health. CDR3s include the opening cysteine and the closing phenylalanine or tryptophan. The order of the fields is J gene, D gene, V gene, clone size, CDR3 protein, CDR3 DNA. A D gene is named only where the DNA matches it firmly. Not all rows give a size; the values are once, few, many and, for expanded clones, a class.

j_call: TRBJ2-4
d_call: .
v_call: TRBV21-1
clone_size: few
cdr3_aa: CASSKMVRALAKNIQYF
cdr3_nt: TGTGCCAGCAGCAAAATGGTGCGCGCGCTAGCCAAAAACATTCAGTACTTC

j_call: TRBJ2-5
d_call: .
v_call: TRBV5-6
clone_size: few
cdr3_aa: CASSKRVQETQYF
cdr3_nt: TGTGCCAGTTCGAAGCGGGTACAAGAGACCCAGTACTTC

j_call: TRBJ2-6
d_call: TRBD2
v_call: TRBV7-2
clone_size: .
cdr3_aa: CASSLRRGALSSGANVLTF
cdr3_nt: TGTGCCAGCAGCCTCCGGCGGGGGGCCCTTTCCTCTGGGGCCAACGTCCTGACTTTC

j_call: TRBJ2-1
d_call: .
v_call: TRBV9
clone_size: few
cdr3_aa: CASSVEGVSSYNEQFF
cdr3_nt: TGTGCCAGCAGCGTAGAAGGGGTAAGCTCCTACAATGAGCAGTTCTTC

j_call: TRBJ2-7
d_call: TRBD2
v_call: TRBV5-4
clone_size: .
cdr3_aa: CASSHNSGGAEYF
cdr3_nt: TGTGCCAGCAGCCATAACAGCGGGGGGGCGGAGTACTTC

j_call: TRBJ1-3
d_call: TRBD1
v_call: TRBV6-6
clone_size: few
cdr3_aa: CASSYSDRGQYF
cdr3_nt: TGTGCCAGCAGTTACAGCGACAGGGGACAATATTTT

j_call: TRBJ1-3
d_call: .
v_call: TRBV19
clone_size: few
cdr3_aa: CASRQFSGNTIYF
cdr3_nt: TGTGCCAGTAGACAGTTCTCTGGAAACACCATATATTTT

j_call: TRBJ2-7
d_call: .
v_call: TRBV5-1
clone_size: .
cdr3_aa: CASSLSGSTSYEQYF
cdr3_nt: TGCGCCAGCAGCCTATCAGGTTCGACCTCCTACGAGCAGTACTTC

j_call: TRBJ2-2
d_call: .
v_call: TRBV7-8
clone_size: few
cdr3_aa: CASNPRGNTGELFF
cdr3_nt: TGTGCCAGCAACCCGAGAGGGAACACCGGGGAGCTGTTTTTT

j_call: TRBJ2-5
d_call: TRBD2
v_call: TRBV9
clone_size: few
cdr3_aa: CASSEVSGGAGETQYF
cdr3_nt: TGTGCCAGCAGCGAAGTAAGCGGGGGGGCCGGAGAGACCCAGTACTTC

j_call: TRBJ2-7
d_call: TRBD1
v_call: TRBV6-6
clone_size: .
cdr3_aa: CASSAPGTGDYEQYF
cdr3_nt: TGTGCCAGCAGTGCACCCGGGACAGGGGACTACGAGCAGTACTTC

j_call: TRBJ2-1
d_call: .
v_call: TRBV7-9
clone_size: few
cdr3_aa: CASSLNPGANEQFF
cdr3_nt: TGTGCCAGCAGCCTGAACCCTGGAGCCAATGAGCAGTTCTTC

j_call: TRBJ2-7
d_call: .
v_call: TRBV2
clone_size: .
cdr3_aa: CASGDSAYEQYF
cdr3_nt: TGTGCCAGCGGGGACTCAGCCTACGAGCAGTACTTC

j_call: TRBJ2-5
d_call: TRBD1
v_call: TRBV7-7
clone_size: few
cdr3_aa: CASSRGQGGTQYF
cdr3_nt: TGTGCTAGCAGCCGGGGACAGGGGGGGACCCAGTACTTC

j_call: TRBJ2-1
d_call: TRBD2
v_call: TRBV5-6
clone_size: .
cdr3_aa: CASSLAGGEQFF
cdr3_nt: TGTGCCAGCAGCTTGGCGGGGGGTGAGCAGTTCTTC

j_call: TRBJ1-6
d_call: TRBD1
v_call: TRBV29-1
clone_size: .
cdr3_aa: CSAQTGEGSPLHF
cdr3_nt: TGCAGCGCTCAGACAGGGGAGGGTTCACCCCTCCACTTT

j_call: TRBJ2-7
d_call: .
v_call: TRBV15
clone_size: .
cdr3_aa: CATSPRREGQYF
cdr3_nt: TGTGCCACCAGCCCTAGACGTGAGGGGCAGTACTTC

j_call: TRBJ1-6
d_call: TRBD1
v_call: TRBV9
clone_size: few
cdr3_aa: CASSLGQEGSPLHF
cdr3_nt: TGTGCCAGCAGCTTAGGACAGGAAGGTTCACCCCTCCACTTT

j_call: TRBJ1-1
d_call: TRBD1
v_call: TRBV5-4
clone_size: .
cdr3_aa: CASSFTGQGVAFF
cdr3_nt: TGTGCCAGCAGCTTTACGGGACAGGGCGTAGCTTTCTTT

j_call: TRBJ1-1
d_call: TRBD1
v_call: TRBV5-4
clone_size: few
cdr3_aa: CASSPGQGTEAFF
cdr3_nt: TGTGCCAGCAGCCCCGGACAGGGCACTGAAGCTTTCTTT

j_call: TRBJ2-5
d_call: TRBD1
v_call: TRBV19
clone_size: few
cdr3_aa: CASSSGQGSETQYF
cdr3_nt: TGTGCCAGTAGTTCTGGACAGGGGTCGGAGACCCAGTACTTC

j_call: TRBJ2-5
d_call: .
v_call: TRBV2
clone_size: .
cdr3_aa: CASSERRGQETQYF
cdr3_nt: TGTGCCAGCAGTGAACGGAGGGGACAAGAGACCCAGTACTTC

j_call: TRBJ2-4
d_call: TRBD1
v_call: TRBV18
clone_size: .
cdr3_aa: CASSSIGTGNIQYF
cdr3_nt: TGTGCCAGCTCATCTATTGGGACAGGGAACATTCAGTACTTC

j_call: TRBJ1-1
d_call: .
v_call: TRBV19
clone_size: .
cdr3_aa: CASRKSPMNTEAFF
cdr3_nt: TGTGCCAGTAGAAAAAGCCCAATGAACACTGAAGCTTTCTTT

j_call: TRBJ1-4
d_call: TRBD1
v_call: TRBV27
clone_size: few
cdr3_aa: CASSPGVGTVKLFF
cdr3_nt: TGTGCCAGCAGCCCTGGCGTGGGGACAGTAAAACTGTTTTTT

j_call: TRBJ2-6
d_call: .
v_call: TRBV5-1
clone_size: few
cdr3_aa: CASSGTSLSGANVLTF
cdr3_nt: TGCGCCAGCAGTGGGACTTCCCTCTCTGGGGCCAACGTCCTGACTTTC

j_call: TRBJ1-1
d_call: .
v_call: TRBV28
clone_size: .
cdr3_aa: CAEGEPNTEAFF
cdr3_nt: TGTGCCGAGGGGGAACCGAACACTGAAGCTTTCTTT

j_call: TRBJ1-1
d_call: .
v_call: TRBV4-1
clone_size: .
cdr3_aa: CASSQSSQGFAEAFF
cdr3_nt: TGCGCCAGCAGCCAATCCTCTCAGGGGTTCGCTGAAGCTTTCTTT

j_call: TRBJ2-5
d_call: .
v_call: TRBV10-3
clone_size: few
cdr3_aa: CAIRDGKETQYF
cdr3_nt: TGTGCCATCAGGGACGGGAAAGAGACCCAGTACTTC

j_call: TRBJ1-5
d_call: .
v_call: TRBV12-5
clone_size: .
cdr3_aa: CASGFSSGTSNQPQHF
cdr3_nt: TGTGCTAGTGGTTTCTCCAGCGGGACTAGCAATCAGCCCCAGCATTTT

j_call: TRBJ1-1
d_call: .
v_call: TRBV18
clone_size: .
cdr3_aa: CASSTQSSEAFF
cdr3_nt: TGTGCCAGCTCAACACAGAGTTCTGAAGCTTTCTTT

j_call: TRBJ2-7
d_call: .
v_call: TRBV7-2
clone_size: .
cdr3_aa: CASSLDFRRGFNEQYF
cdr3_nt: TGTGCCAGCAGCTTAGACTTCCGCAGAGGGTTTAACGAGCAGTACTTC

j_call: TRBJ2-1
d_call: .
v_call: TRBV7-9
clone_size: .
cdr3_aa: CASIPGVTLAYNEQFF
cdr3_nt: TGTGCCAGCATCCCAGGCGTGACCCTGGCCTACAATGAGCAGTTCTTC

j_call: TRBJ1-2
d_call: TRBD1
v_call: TRBV18
clone_size: few
cdr3_aa: CASSTGTGDNYGYTF
cdr3_nt: TGTGCCAGCTCAACAGGGACAGGGGATAACTATGGCTACACCTTC

j_call: TRBJ1-3
d_call: .
v_call: TRBV10-3
clone_size: .
cdr3_aa: CAISTGSGNTIYF
cdr3_nt: TGTGCCATCAGTACGGGGTCTGGAAACACCATATATTTT

j_call: TRBJ2-3
d_call: .
v_call: TRBV7-7
clone_size: few
cdr3_aa: CASSPGPGFSTQYF
cdr3_nt: TGTGCTAGCAGCCCCGGGCCAGGGTTCAGTACGCAGTATTTT

j_call: TRBJ1-2
d_call: .
v_call: TRBV2
clone_size: .
cdr3_aa: CASSEEGVGYGYTF
cdr3_nt: TGTGCCAGCAGTGAAGAGGGGGTAGGCTATGGCTACACCTTC